The rows below give T cell receptor beta chains drawn from one sample of a study of blood T cell repertoires in COVID-19. Here immunoSEQ multiplex PCR was the method, and the copy in TCRdb shows in-frame clones only, minus some. The sample carries hundreds of thousands of clones, roughly 80% recorded once. The sample was PBMCs or T cells enriched from blood (not recorded which). The receptors stem from a man in his forties who had been exposed to COVID-19. CDR3s include the opening cysteine and the closing phenylalanine or tryptophan. The D gene is left open where the match is weak. Clone size appears in some rows only: once, few, many, or a class for an expanded clone.

J gene: TRBJ1-6
clone size: NA
V gene: TRBV18
D gene: TRBD1
CDR3 protein: CASSPQGPDNSPLHF
CDR3 DNA: TGTGCCAGCTCTCCACAGGGGCCTGATAATTCACCCCTCCACTTT

J gene: TRBJ2-2
clone size: once
V gene: TRBV19
D gene: TRBD2
CDR3 protein: CASRLAYDTGELFF
CDR3 DNA: TGTGCCAGTAGACTAGCGTACGATACCGGGGAGCTGTTTTTT

J gene: TRBJ2-2
clone size: once
V gene: TRBV23-1
D gene: NA
CDR3 protein: CASSPGCGELFF
CDR3 DNA: TGCGCCAGCAGCCCAGGGTGCGGGGAGCTGTTTTTT

J gene: TRBJ1-1
clone size: NA
V gene: TRBV25-1
D gene: TRBD1
CDR3 protein: CASSGTANTEAFF
CDR3 DNA: TGTGCCAGCAGCGGGACAGCGAACACTGAAGCTTTCTTT

J gene: TRBJ1-5
clone size: NA
V gene: TRBV5-6
D gene: TRBD1
CDR3 protein: CASSLGRGLQPQHF
CDR3 DNA: TGTGCCAGCAGCTTGGGCAGGGGGCTTCAGCCCCAGCATTTT

J gene: TRBJ2-7
clone size: NA
V gene: TRBV7-9
D gene: NA
CDR3 protein: CASSPGLTHYEQYF
CDR3 DNA: TGTGCCAGCAGCCCTGGACTGACGCACTACGAGCAGTACTTC

J gene: TRBJ2-1
clone size: once
V gene: TRBV7-9
D gene: NA
CDR3 protein: CASSLAVREQFF
CDR3 DNA: TGTGCCAGCAGCTTAGCGGTCAGGGAGCAGTTCTTC

J gene: TRBJ2-7
clone size: NA
V gene: TRBV3-1/TRBV3-2
D gene: TRBD2
CDR3 protein: CASSQETLAHGGRALIPTEQYF
CDR3 DNA: TGTGCCAGCAGCCAAGAAACCTTAGCCCACGGCGGGAGGGCCCTTATCCCTACCGAGCAGTACTTC

J gene: TRBJ1-1
clone size: NA
V gene: TRBV4-1
D gene: NA
CDR3 protein: CASSLIGTDEAFF
CDR3 DNA: TGCGCCAGCAGCCTAATTGGAACAGATGAAGCTTTCTTT

J gene: TRBJ1-1
clone size: NA
V gene: TRBV5-1
D gene: NA
CDR3 protein: CASSGGDTEAFF
CDR3 DNA: TGCGCCAGCAGTGGGGGGGACACTGAAGCTTTCTTT

J gene: TRBJ2-7
clone size: NA
V gene: TRBV10-2
D gene: TRBD2
CDR3 protein: CASGPSGRAGEQYF
CDR3 DNA: TGCGCCAGCGGACCCAGCGGGAGGGCCGGAGAGCAGTACTTC

J gene: TRBJ1-2
clone size: NA
V gene: TRBV7-2
D gene: NA
CDR3 protein: CASSLDGESYGYTF
CDR3 DNA: TGTGCCAGCAGCTTAGATGGAGAAAGCTATGGCTACACCTTC

J gene: TRBJ2-3
clone size: many
V gene: TRBV7-7
D gene: TRBD1
CDR3 protein: CASSLQGAAVDTQYF
CDR3 DNA: TGTGCTAGCAGCTTACAGGGGGCAGCGGTAGATACGCAGTATTTT

J gene: TRBJ2-5
clone size: NA
V gene: TRBV19
D gene: NA
CDR3 protein: CASSALQETQYF
CDR3 DNA: TGTGCCAGTAGTGCACTACAAGAGACCCAGTACTTC

J gene: TRBJ1-1
clone size: NA
V gene: TRBV6-5
D gene: NA
CDR3 protein: CASSYVGTGTETEAFF
CDR3 DNA: TGTGCCAGCAGTTACGTAGGGACCGGGACTGAGACTGAAGCTTTCTTT

J gene: TRBJ2-1
clone size: NA
V gene: TRBV25-1
D gene: NA
CDR3 protein: CASSDPSKQFF
CDR3 DNA: TGTGCCAGCAGTGACCCGTCTAAGCAGTTCTTC

J gene: TRBJ1-5
clone size: NA
V gene: TRBV2
D gene: NA
CDR3 protein: CASNGGRNQPQHF
CDR3 DNA: TGTGCCAGCAATGGAGGTCGCAATCAGCCCCAGCATTTT

J gene: TRBJ1-5
clone size: NA
V gene: TRBV10-3
D gene: NA
CDR3 protein: CAISEGCVWCHLSGSNQPQHF
CDR3 DNA: TGTGCCATCAGTGAGGGTTGCGTGTGGTGCCACCTTTCGGGTAGCAATCAGCCCCAGCATTTT

J gene: TRBJ2-1
clone size: NA
V gene: TRBV6-5
D gene: NA
CDR3 protein: CAIRDLLRSNNEQFF
CDR3 DNA: TGTGCCATCCGAGACCTACTCAGGTCTAACAATGAGCAGTTCTTC

J gene: TRBJ1-1
clone size: NA
V gene: TRBV5-4
D gene: NA
CDR3 protein: CASSSPLHGISMNTEAFF
CDR3 DNA: TGTGCCAGCAGCTCGCCCCTCCACGGGATCTCGATGAACACTGAAGCTTTCTTT

J gene: TRBJ1-3
clone size: NA
V gene: TRBV4-1
D gene: NA
CDR3 protein: CASSQPGERPGNTIYF
CDR3 DNA: TGCGCCAGCAGCCAACCGGGGGAAAGACCTGGAAACACCATATATTTT

J gene: TRBJ1-5
clone size: NA
V gene: TRBV6-5
D gene: TRBD1
CDR3 protein: CASSPPDRGAQPQHF
CDR3 DNA: TGTGCCAGCAGTCCGCCGGACAGGGGAGCGCAGCCCCAGCATTTT

J gene: TRBJ1-4
clone size: NA
V gene: TRBV7-2
D gene: NA
CDR3 protein: CASKIGSADEKLFF
CDR3 DNA: TGTGCCAGCAAGATAGGATCGGCGGATGAAAAACTGTTTTTT

J gene: TRBJ2-1
clone size: NA
V gene: TRBV24-1
D gene: NA
CDR3 protein: CATSARRSINEQFF
CDR3 DNA: TGTGCCACCAGTGCACGGCGGTCCATCAATGAGCAGTTCTTC

J gene: TRBJ2-1
clone size: NA
V gene: TRBV7-2
D gene: NA
CDR3 protein: CASSPQGIGLFEQFF
CDR3 DNA: TGTGCCAGCAGCCCGCAGGGGATTGGATTATTTGAGCAGTTCTTC

J gene: TRBJ2-2
clone size: NA
V gene: TRBV7-3
D gene: TRBD2
CDR3 protein: CASSFRSSGSGELFF
CDR3 DNA: TGTGCCAGCAGCTTCCGTAGTAGCGGGAGTGGGGAGCTGTTTTTT

J gene: TRBJ1-2
clone size: NA
V gene: TRBV10-3
D gene: TRBD1
CDR3 protein: CATEGPGQGPYRGYTF
CDR3 DNA: TGTGCCACAGAGGGACCGGGACAGGGACCTTATCGTGGCTACACCTTC

J gene: TRBJ2-7
clone size: NA
V gene: TRBV19
D gene: NA
CDR3 protein: CASSVRAWSYYEQYF
CDR3 DNA: TGTGCCAGTAGTGTCAGGGCTTGGAGTTACTACGAGCAGTACTTC

J gene: TRBJ1-1
clone size: NA
V gene: TRBV19
D gene: TRBD1
CDR3 protein: CASSQGVTEAFF
CDR3 DNA: TGTGCCAGTAGTCAGGGGGTCACTGAAGCTTTCTTT

J gene: TRBJ1-4
clone size: NA
V gene: TRBV3-1/TRBV3-2
D gene: NA
CDR3 protein: CASSQDTRGGKLFF
CDR3 DNA: TGTGCCAGCAGCCAAGATACTCGAGGGGGAAAACTGTTTTTT

J gene: TRBJ1-3
clone size: NA
V gene: TRBV10-3
D gene: NA
CDR3 protein: CAISGALSSGNTIYF
CDR3 DNA: TGTGCCATCAGTGGCGCCTTATCCTCTGGAAACACCATATATTTT

J gene: TRBJ1-1
clone size: NA
V gene: TRBV30
D gene: NA
CDR3 protein: CAWRHRKNTEAFF
CDR3 DNA: TGTGCCTGGAGACACAGAAAGAACACTGAAGCTTTCTTT

J gene: TRBJ1-2
clone size: NA
V gene: TRBV12-1
D gene: NA
CDR3 protein: CAIKLWGPGNYGYTF
CDR3 DNA: NA

J gene: TRBJ1-1
clone size: few
V gene: TRBV30
D gene: TRBD1
CDR3 protein: CAWSVGTAMGAAFF
CDR3 DNA: TGTGCCTGGAGTGTGGGGACAGCTATGGGGGCAGCTTTCTTT

J gene: TRBJ1-5
clone size: NA
V gene: TRBV6-5
D gene: NA
CDR3 protein: CASSYTPYSNQPQHF
CDR3 DNA: TGTGCCAGCAGTTACACTCCGTATAGCAATCAGCCCCAGCATTTT

J gene: TRBJ1-5
clone size: few
V gene: TRBV5-1
D gene: NA
CDR3 protein: CASSPGINSNQPQHF
CDR3 DNA: TGCGCCAGCAGCCCCGGTATCAATAGCAATCAGCCCCAGCATTTT

J gene: TRBJ1-1
clone size: NA
V gene: TRBV7-9
D gene: NA
CDR3 protein: CASSSDSTATEAFF
CDR3 DNA: TGTGCCAGCAGCAGCGACAGCACGGCCACTGAAGCTTTCTTT

J gene: TRBJ1-2
clone size: NA
V gene: TRBV30
D gene: NA
CDR3 protein: CAWSDSPYGYTF
CDR3 DNA: TGTGCCTGGAGTGACAGCCCCTATGGCTACACCTTC